These 22 T cell receptor beta chains originate from one sample sequenced in a study of blood T cell repertoires in COVID-19. The assay was immunoSEQ multiplex PCR, and TCRdb's table has in-frame clones only and misses some. Among roughly 140,000 clones listed, roughly 88% were seen once. The sample comprised peripheral blood. The source of these receptors is a man between 65 and 79 years old with acute or convalescent COVID-19.

This clone was counted only a few times. The V and J genes are TRBV5-1 and TRBJ2-7; the match to TRBD1 covers 10 bases. Unmatched junction bases numbered 9, after V lost 4 bases and J lost 5 bases. Germline V gene lookup returns CDR1 SGHRS and CDR2 YFSETQ. CDR3 length: 15 residues. CDR3 in amino acids: CASSLRQGAVNEQYF. The CDR3 coding sequence is TGCGCCAGCAGCCTCCGACAGGGGGCGGTAAACGAGCAGTACTTC.

The gene calls are TRBV2 and TRBJ1-2; TRBD1 is a possible D gene (6 bases). Between the trimmed V and J ends, which lost 1 base and 7 bases, there was a span of 10 bases. This CDR3 is 13 amino acids long. CDR1 is SNHLY, CDR2 FYNNEI, per germline. The CDR3 here is CASSEVGRGGYTF. The CDR3 DNA sequence: TGTGCCAGCAGTGAAGTCGGCAGGGGTGGCTACACCTTC. The variable domain in full, with the rest retrieved from reference TRBV2 and TRBJ1-2, is EPEVTQTPSHQVTQMGQEVILRCVPISNHLYFYWYRQILGQKVEFLVSFYNNEISEKSEIFDDQFSVERPDGSNFTLKIRSTKLEDSAMYFCASSEVGRGGYTFGSGTRLTVV.

The V gene is TRBV6-5, the J gene TRBJ2-1; 12 positions agree with TRBD2. Germline trimming cut 6 bases from V and 6 bases from J; bases unmatched to any gene: 6. Germline CDR1 reads MNHEY; CDR2 reads SVGAGI. The CDR3 contains 15 residues. The CDR3 nucleotides read TGTGCCAGCAGATACGGACTAGCGGGGACCAATGAGCAGTTCTTC. This codes for CASRYGLAGTNEQFF.

The chain has TRBV24-1 and TRBJ2-1; D is perhaps TRBD2 (6 bases). Looked up from germline, CDR1 is KGHDR and CDR2 is SFDVKD. CDR3 length: 14 amino acids. V gave up 3 bases and J gave up 6 bases, with 11 bases separating them. The CDR3 here is CATSDGGGFNEQFF. CDR3 coding DNA: TGTGCCACCAGTGATGGGGGAGGATTCAATGAGCAGTTCTTC.

The V gene is TRBV27, the J gene TRBJ1-2; D is possibly TRBD1 (6 bases). This CDR3 contains 14 residues. Looked up from germline, CDR1 is MNHEY and CDR2 is SMNVEV (reference sequence). Trimming left V 2 bases short and J 4 bases short, with 11 bases between. CDR3 in DNA: TGTGCCAGCAGTTTAAGTCAGGGGTCCTATGGCTACACCTTC. Translation: CASSLSQGSYGYTF.

The gene calls are TRBV3-1 (or the pseudogene TRBV3-2) and TRBJ1-2; maybe TRBD1 (6 bases). V lost 0 bases and J 5 bases, leaving 22 bases between the germline ends. Germline V gene sequence: CDR1 LGHDT, CDR2 YNNKEL (reference sequence). The CDR3 sequence is 18 residues long. The CDR3, as DNA: TGTGCCAGCAGCCAAGATTGGGGTCCGGGGGGCAGCGTTTATGGCTACACCTTC. As protein: CASSQDWGPGGSVYGYTF.

CDR3 DNA: TGTGCCAGCAGTCCGGACTGGCGGGAGCAGTACTTC. This encodes CASSPDWREQYF. The J gene is TRBJ2-7, the V gene TRBV12-3 or TRBV12-4, with D possibly TRBD2 on 5 matching bases. The CDR3 totals 12 residues. With 5 bases removed from V and 7 bases from J, the gap between germline ends came to 12 bases.

The genes are TRBV5-1 and TRBJ1-2; D uncertain. Germline V CDR1 and CDR2: SGHRS, YFSETQ. The CDR3 covers 13 residues. The ends were cut back, 0 bases at V and 4 bases at J, with 7 bases in the middle. The CDR3: CASSLEIGYGYTF. The CDR3 DNA reads as TGCGCCAGCAGCTTGGAAATCGGCTATGGCTACACCTTC.

The DNA of the CDR3 is TGTGCCAGCAGTTTATCGGGACAGGACATTAGCTCTGGAAACACCATATATTTT. Protein product: CASSLSGQDISSGNTIYF. V usage is TRBV27 and J usage is TRBJ1-3, with 8 bases aligning to TRBD1. Unmatched junction bases numbered 7, after V lost 0 bases and J lost 0 bases. This CDR3 contains 18 residues. Per the germline V gene, CDR1 is MNHEY and CDR2 is SMNVEV (reference sequence).

The chain recombines TRBV7-9 with TRBJ1-2; TRBD1 might be the D (5 bases). The germline V and J ends were trimmed by 1 base and 7 bases, with 16 bases remaining between them. Germline V gene data show CDR1 as SEHNR and CDR2 as FQNEAQ (reference sequence). The CDR3 spans 15 residues. The CDR3 protein is CASSLVGGISLGYTF. The CDR3 DNA reads as TGTGCCAGCAGCTTAGTGGGGGGAATATCCCTTGGCTACACCTTC.

The J gene is TRBJ2-7, the V gene TRBV19; D is unclear. The germline V gene has CDR1 LNHDA and CDR2 SQIVND (reference sequence). V lost 6 bases and J 0 bases, leaving 12 bases between the germline ends. The CDR3 sequence is 14 residues long. In DNA, the CDR3 is TGTGCCAGTAGCCCGAACTCGTACTCCTACGAGCAGTACTTC. Protein product: CASSPNSYSYEQYF.

Regarding this clone: Other nucleotide sequences from this sample produce the same CDR3. The gene calls are TRBV11-2 and TRBJ1-2, with a possible D match to TRBD1 (5 bases). The CDR3 spans 13 residues. The V gene lost 2 bases and the J gene lost 4 bases, with 8 bases spanning the gap. Germline values: CDR1 SGHAT, CDR2 FQNNGV. DNA of the CDR3: TGTGCCAGCAGCTTACCCGGGGGCTATGGCTACACCTTC. Its translation: CASSLPGGYGYTF.

The chain recombines TRBV19 with TRBJ1-5, with a tentative D call TRBD1 (5 bases). The germline gives CDR1 LNHDA, CDR2 SQIVND (reference sequence). Trimming cost V 6 bases and J 6 bases, with 18 bases left between them. This CDR3 is 15 amino acids long. The DNA of the CDR3 is TGTGCCAGTAGCATGGGCTGGGGTCAGGGTCAGCCCCAGCATTTT. Its translation is CASSMGWGQGQPQHF.

The chain employs TRBV5-1 and TRBJ2-3; the D gene is possibly TRBD1 (6 bases). V shed 3 bases and J shed 1 base, with 12 bases lying between them. The CDR3 contains 15 residues. Germline V gene data show CDR1 as SGHRS and CDR2 as YFSETQ. The CDR3 DNA reads TGCGCCAGCAGCTCTGGACAGCTAGGCACAGATACGCAGTATTTT. Its translation: CASSSGQLGTDTQYF.

This chain joins TRBV2 and TRBJ2-6, with 10 positions matching TRBD2. The V segment lost 3 bases and the J segment 0 bases; nucleotides outside the gene matches: 2. The CDR3 is made up of 17 amino acids. Per the germline V gene, CDR1 is SNHLY and CDR2 is FYNNEI. In DNA, the CDR3 is TGTGCCAGCAGTGAGCTAGCGGGGGACTCTGGGGCCAACGTCCTGACTTTC. It is translated as CASSELAGDSGANVLTF.

The V call is TRBV27, the J call TRBJ1-1, with a tentative D call TRBD1 (5 bases). The V gene's germline CDR1 is MNHEY and CDR2 SMNVEV (reference sequence). This CDR3 is built from 13 residues. V gave up 1 base and J gave up 5 bases, with 8 bases separating them. DNA of the CDR3: TGTGCCAGCAGTTTATTTGGGGGGACTGAAGCTTTCTTT. Its protein product is CASSLFGGTEAFF.

V and J are TRBV6-1 and TRBJ2-3; 9 nucleotides align to TRBD2. Germline V gene data show CDR1 as MNHNS and CDR2 as SASEGT. The CDR3 has 18 amino acids. Losses at the gene ends were 0 bases for V and 0 bases for J; bases not matched to a gene: 7. CDR3 coding DNA: TGTGCCAGCAGTGAAGCACGACTAGCGGTTGCTAGCACAGATACGCAGTATTTT. This translates into CASSEARLAVASTDTQYF.

The V and J genes are TRBV5-5 and TRBJ1-6; 8 bases fit TRBD1. The germline gives CDR1 SGHKS, CDR2 YYEKEE (reference sequence). This CDR3 comprises 15 residues. J was trimmed by 4 bases and V by 3 bases; bases with no gene match: 3. This CDR3 is CASSSGTGYNSPLHF. The CDR3 DNA follows: TGTGCCAGCAGCTCCGGGACAGGATATAATTCACCCCTCCACTTT.

This clone was picked up a small number of times. This chain links TRBV7-8 with TRBJ2-7; 9 nucleotides line up with TRBD1. CDR3 length: 14 amino acids. Germline V gives CDR1 SGHVS, CDR2 FQNEAQ. Trimming took 5 bases from V and 3 from J; bases not matched to a gene: 5. The CDR3 is CASSRTGQGYEQYF. CDR3 in DNA: TGTGCCAGCAGCCGTACGGGACAGGGCTACGAGCAGTACTTC.

CDR3: CATAQGAGNQPQHF. The DNA of the CDR3 is TGTGCCACCGCGCAGGGGGCAGGGAATCAGCCCCAGCATTTT. The V gene is TRBV19, the J gene TRBJ1-5; TRBD1 aligns across 8 bases. The CDR3 totals 14 residues. Germline CDR1 and CDR2: LNHDA and SQIVND (reference sequence). V shed 10 bases, J shed 4 bases, and the junction held 9 bases outside the gene matches.

This clone appeared a single time. The chain carries TRBV2 and TRBJ1-5; a weak D match, TRBD1 (6 bases). The V end was cut by 4 bases, the J end by 12 bases, with 10 bases between. CDR3 length equals 11 residues. Germline CDR1 reads SNHLY; CDR2 reads FYNNEI. The CDR3 nucleotides read TGTGCCAGCAGTGTCACAGGGCTCCAGCATTTT. Translating it yields CASSVTGLQHF. The whole variable domain, filled in from reference TRBV2 and TRBJ1-5, reads EPEVTQTPSHQVTQMGQEVILRCVPISNHLYFYWYRQILGQKVEFLVSFYNNEISEKSEIFDDQFSVERPDGSNFTLKIRSTKLEDSAMYFCASSVTGLQHFGDGTRLSIL.

The chain combines TRBV7-9 with TRBJ2-5; the match to TRBD1 covers 8 bases. This CDR3 spans 16 amino acids. Trimming cost V 5 bases and J 2 bases; bases outside gene matches: 10. Germline CDR1 is SEHNR and CDR2 is FQNEAQ (reference sequence). CDR3 sequence: CASSTPTGVGQETQYF. The CDR3, as DNA: TGTGCCAGCAGCACCCCGACAGGGGTAGGACAAGAGACCCAGTACTTC.